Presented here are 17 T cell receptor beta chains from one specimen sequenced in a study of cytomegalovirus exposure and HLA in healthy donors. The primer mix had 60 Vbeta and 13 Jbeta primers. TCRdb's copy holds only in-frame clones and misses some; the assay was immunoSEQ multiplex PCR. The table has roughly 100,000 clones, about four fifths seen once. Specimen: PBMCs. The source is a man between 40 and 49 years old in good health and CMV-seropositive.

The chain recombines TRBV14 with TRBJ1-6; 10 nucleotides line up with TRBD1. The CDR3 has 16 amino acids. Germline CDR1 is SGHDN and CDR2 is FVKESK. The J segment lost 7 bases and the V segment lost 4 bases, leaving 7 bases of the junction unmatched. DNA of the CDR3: TGTGCCAGCAGCCCGATTGGGACAGGGGAAAATTCACCCCTCCACTTT. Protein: CASSPIGTGENSPLHF.

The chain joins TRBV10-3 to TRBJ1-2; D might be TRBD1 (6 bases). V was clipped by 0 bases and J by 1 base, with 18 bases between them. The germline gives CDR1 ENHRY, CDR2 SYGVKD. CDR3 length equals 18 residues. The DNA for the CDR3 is TGTGCCATCAGTGAGTCGGACTTTACAGGGATTGATAACTATGGCTACACCTTC. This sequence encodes CAISESDFTGIDNYGYTF.

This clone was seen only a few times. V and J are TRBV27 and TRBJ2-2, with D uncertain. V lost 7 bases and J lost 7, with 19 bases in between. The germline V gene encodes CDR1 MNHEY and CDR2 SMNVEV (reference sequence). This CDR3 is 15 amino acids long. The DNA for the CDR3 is TGTGCCAGCACCCTCACCCGGCCTAGGAACGGGGAGCTGTTTTTT. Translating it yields CASTLTRPRNGELFF.

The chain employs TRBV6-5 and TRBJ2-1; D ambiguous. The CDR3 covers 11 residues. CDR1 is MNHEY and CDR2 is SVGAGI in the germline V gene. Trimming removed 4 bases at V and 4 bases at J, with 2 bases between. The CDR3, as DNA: TGTGCCAGCAGTTTATACAATGAGCAGTTCTTC. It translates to CASSLYNEQFF.

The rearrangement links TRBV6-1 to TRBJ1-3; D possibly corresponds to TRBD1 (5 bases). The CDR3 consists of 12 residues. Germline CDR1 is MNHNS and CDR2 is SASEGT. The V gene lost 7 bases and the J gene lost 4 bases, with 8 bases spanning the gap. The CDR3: CASIQGGNTIYF. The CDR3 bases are TGTGCCAGCATTCAGGGAGGAAACACCATATATTTT.

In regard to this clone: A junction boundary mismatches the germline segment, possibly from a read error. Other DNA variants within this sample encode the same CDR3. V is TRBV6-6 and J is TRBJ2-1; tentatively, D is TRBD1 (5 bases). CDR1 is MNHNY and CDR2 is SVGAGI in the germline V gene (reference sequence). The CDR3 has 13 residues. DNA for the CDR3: TGCGCCAGCGCCCTTACAGGCTACAATGAGCAGTTCTTC. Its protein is CASALTGYNEQFF.

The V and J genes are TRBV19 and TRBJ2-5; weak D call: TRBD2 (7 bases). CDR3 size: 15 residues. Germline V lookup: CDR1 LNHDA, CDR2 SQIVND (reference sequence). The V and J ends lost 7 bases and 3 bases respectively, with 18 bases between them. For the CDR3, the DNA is TGTGCCAGTACCACGACGGGGGGCCGAGAAGAGACCCAGTACTTC. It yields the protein CASTTTGGREETQYF. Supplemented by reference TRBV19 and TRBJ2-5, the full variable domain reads DGGITQSPKYLFRKEGQNVTLSCEQNLNHDAMYWYRQDPGQGLRLIYYSQIVNDFQKGDIAEGYSVSREKKESFPLTVTSAQKNPTAFYLCASTTTGGREETQYFGPGTRLLVL.

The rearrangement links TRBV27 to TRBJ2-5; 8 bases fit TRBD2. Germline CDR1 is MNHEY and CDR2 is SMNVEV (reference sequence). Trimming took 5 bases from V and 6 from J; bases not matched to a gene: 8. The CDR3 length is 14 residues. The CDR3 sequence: CASSVSGVSKTQYF. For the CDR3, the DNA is TGTGCCAGCAGTGTTAGCGGGGTTTCGAAGACCCAGTACTTC.

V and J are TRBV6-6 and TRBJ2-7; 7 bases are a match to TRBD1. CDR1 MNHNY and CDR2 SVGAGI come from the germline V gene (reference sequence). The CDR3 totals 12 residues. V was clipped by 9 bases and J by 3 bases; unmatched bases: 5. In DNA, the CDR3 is TGTGCCAGGGACAGGCCTGACTACGAGCAGTACTTC. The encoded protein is CARDRPDYEQYF.

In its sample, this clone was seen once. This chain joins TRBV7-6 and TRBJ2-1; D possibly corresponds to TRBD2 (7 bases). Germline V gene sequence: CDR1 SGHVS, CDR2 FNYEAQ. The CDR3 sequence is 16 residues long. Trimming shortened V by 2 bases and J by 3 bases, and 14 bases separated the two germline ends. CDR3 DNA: TGTGCCAGCAGCTTAAATGGGGGGGGCCTCTACAATGAGCAGTTCTTC. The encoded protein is CASSLNGGGLYNEQFF.

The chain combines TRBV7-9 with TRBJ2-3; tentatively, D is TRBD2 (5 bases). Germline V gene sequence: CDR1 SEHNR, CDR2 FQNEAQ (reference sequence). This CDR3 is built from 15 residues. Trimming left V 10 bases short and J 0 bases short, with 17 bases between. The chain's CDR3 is CATRPRGSSTDTQYF. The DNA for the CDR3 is TGTGCCACCCGCCCCCGGGGTTCTAGCACAGATACGCAGTATTTT.

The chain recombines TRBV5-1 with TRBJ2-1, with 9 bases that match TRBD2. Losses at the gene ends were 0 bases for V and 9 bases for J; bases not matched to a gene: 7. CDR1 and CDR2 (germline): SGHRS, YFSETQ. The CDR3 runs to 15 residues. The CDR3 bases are TGCGCCAGCAGCTTGGCTAGCGGGAACTACGGTGAGCAGTTCTTC. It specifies CASSLASGNYGEQFF.

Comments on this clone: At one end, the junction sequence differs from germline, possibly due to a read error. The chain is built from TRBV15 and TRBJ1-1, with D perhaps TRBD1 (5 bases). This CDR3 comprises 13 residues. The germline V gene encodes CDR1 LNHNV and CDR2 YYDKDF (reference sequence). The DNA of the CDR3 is TGTGCCACCAGCAGATCTGGGGCCGGCTTAAAAATCTTT. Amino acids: CATSRSGAGLKIF.

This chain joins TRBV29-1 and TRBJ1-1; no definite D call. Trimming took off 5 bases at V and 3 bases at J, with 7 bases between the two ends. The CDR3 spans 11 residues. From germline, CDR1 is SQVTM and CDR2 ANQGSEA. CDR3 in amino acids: CSVRGDTEAFF. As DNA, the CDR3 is TGCAGCGTTCGGGGAGACACTGAAGCTTTCTTT. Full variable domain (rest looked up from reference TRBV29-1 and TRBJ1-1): SAVISQKPSRDICQRGTSLTIQCQVDSQVTMMFWYRQQPGQSLTLIATANQGSEATYESGFVIDKFPISRPNLTFSTLTVSNMSPEDSSIYLCSVRGDTEAFFGQGTRLTVV.

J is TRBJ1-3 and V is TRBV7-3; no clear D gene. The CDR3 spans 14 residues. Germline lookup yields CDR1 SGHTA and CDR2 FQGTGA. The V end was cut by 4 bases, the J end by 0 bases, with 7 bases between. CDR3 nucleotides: TGTGCCAGCAGCTCCCCGGTCTCTGGAAACACCATATATTTT. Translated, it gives CASSSPVSGNTIYF.

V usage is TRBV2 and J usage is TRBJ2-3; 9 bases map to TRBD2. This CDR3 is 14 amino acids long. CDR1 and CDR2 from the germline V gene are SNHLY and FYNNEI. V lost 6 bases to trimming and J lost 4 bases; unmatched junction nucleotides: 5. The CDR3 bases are TGTGCCAGCAGGCGGGAGGGCCGCGCAGATACGCAGTATTTT. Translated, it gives CASRREGRADTQYF.

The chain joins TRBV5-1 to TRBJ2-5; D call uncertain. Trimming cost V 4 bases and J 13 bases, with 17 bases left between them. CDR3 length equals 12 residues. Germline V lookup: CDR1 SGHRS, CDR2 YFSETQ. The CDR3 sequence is CASSLVSEAWYF. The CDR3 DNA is TGCGCCAGCAGCCTTGTAAGCGAGGCCTGGTACTTC.